These 9 T cell receptor beta chains were all obtained from the same sample, sequenced in a study of blood T cell repertoires in COVID-19. TCRdb's copy holds only in-frame clones and misses some; the assay was immunoSEQ multiplex PCR. There are 300,000 to 350,000 clones in the sample; about 90% occur only once, and roughly 2.3% lies in the top ten. Sequencing input: peripheral blood. All receptors derive from a man aged 18 to 30 with active or convalescent COVID-19.

The CDR3 DNA sequence: TGTGCCAGCAGTAAAAACGGACAGTATTATGGCTACACCTTC. This encodes CASSKNGQYYGYTF. J is TRBJ1-2 and V is TRBV6-5, with D perhaps matching TRBD1 (6 bases). The germline V gene has CDR1 MNHEY and CDR2 SVGAGI. V was pared by 5 bases and J by 5 bases, with 15 bases between. The CDR3 covers 14 residues.

The chain employs TRBV6-4 and TRBJ2-1; D not resolved. Germline CDR1 is MRHNA and CDR2 is SNTAGT. The CDR3 totals 14 residues. The germline V and J ends were trimmed by 3 bases and 6 bases, with 12 bases remaining between them. The CDR3 spells CASSERLGFNEQFF. Here the CDR3 DNA reads TGTGCCAGCAGTGAACGCCTCGGGTTCAATGAGCAGTTCTTC.

The rearrangement joins TRBV5-3 to TRBJ1-2; TRBD1 aligns across 8 bases. TRBV5-3 is designated an ORF whose function remains uncertain. The CDR3 spans 16 residues. V dropped 1 base and J dropped 0; count of bases not matched to a gene: 5. The CDR3 spells CARSLIGQGPNYGYTF. The CDR3 region has the DNA TGTGCCAGAAGCTTGATTGGACAGGGACCTAACTATGGCTACACCTTC.

The rearrangement uses TRBV18 and TRBJ2-5; the match to TRBD1 covers 11 bases. Germline CDR1 reads KGHSH; CDR2 reads LQKENI. This CDR3 contains 15 residues. Trimming took 4 bases from V and 2 from J; bases not matched to a gene: 3. The CDR3 DNA reads TGTGCCAGCTCACGAGGGACAGGGGGGCAAGAGACCCAGTACTTC. Protein: CASSRGTGGQETQYF.

The V gene is TRBV18, the J gene TRBJ1-2, with D perhaps matching TRBD1 (5 bases). Per germline, CDR1 KGHSH and CDR2 LQKENI. Trimming took 6 bases from V and 4 from J, leaving 15 bases between them. The CDR3 contains 14 residues. The CDR3 region is CASSPGRESYGYTF. Written as DNA, the CDR3 is TGTGCCAGCTCGCCGGGACGGGAGAGCTATGGCTACACCTTC.

V gene TRBV27 combines with J gene TRBJ1-5; the match to TRBD1 covers 7 bases. CDR1 MNHEY and CDR2 SMNVEV come from the germline V gene (reference sequence). The CDR3 is 15 residues long. Trimming at V came to 6 bases and at J to 5 bases, leaving 10 bases not matched to a gene. CDR3 region: CASRGGGAKDQPQHF. The DNA of the CDR3 is TGTGCCAGCAGAGGAGGGGGCGCAAAGGATCAGCCCCAGCATTTT.

The CDR3 region has the DNA TGTGCCAGCAGTGGCGGGACAGGGGGGCGATATGAGCAGTTCTTC. Its protein is CASSGGTGGRYEQFF. The chain recombines TRBV6-4 with TRBJ2-1; 11 positions agree with TRBD1. Trimming removed 4 bases from V and 8 bases from J; junction bases left unmatched: 7. CDR1 is MRHNA, CDR2 SNTAGT, per germline. The CDR3 runs to 15 residues.

This clone was detected only a few times. The chain joins TRBV9 to TRBJ1-3; TRBD1 matches 8 bases. After removal of 0 bases from V and 1 base from J, the junction contained 6 bases not matched to a gene. This CDR3 spans 17 amino acids. Germline V gene data show CDR1 as SGDLS and CDR2 as YYNGEE. CDR3 region: CASSVGPGGASGNTIYF. The DNA for the CDR3 is TGTGCCAGCAGCGTAGGACCAGGGGGCGCGTCTGGAAACACCATATATTTT.

V gene TRBV7-8 combines with J gene TRBJ1-1, with 7 bases lining up with TRBD1. Germline-derived CDR1 and CDR2 are SGHVS and FQNEAQ. Trimming took 4 bases from V and 2 from J; bases not matched to a gene: 10. This CDR3 is 16 amino acids long. The CDR3 nucleotides read TGTGCCAGCAGCTCACAACCGGGACAGCCAAACACTGAAGCTTTCTTT. Its protein is CASSSQPGQPNTEAFF. The entire variable domain, with the rest obtained from reference TRBV7-8 and TRBJ1-1, is as follows: GAGVSQSPRYKVAKRGQDVALRCDPISGHVSLFWYQQALGQGPEFLTYFQNEAQLDKSGLPSDRFFAERPEGSVSTLKIQRTQQEDSAVYLCASSSQPGQPNTEAFFGQGTRLTVV.